The rows below give T cell receptor beta chains drawn from one sample of a study of glioma-infiltrating T cells after dendritic cell vaccination. Assay: immunoSEQ multiplex PCR; the TCRdb copy retains only in-frame clones and omits some. Of approximately 91,000 clones in the sample, roughly 77% were seen once. Source: blood, taken after dendritic cell vaccination. The receptors here all came from a human donor with glioblastoma. The CDR3 runs from the conserved cysteine through the conserved F or W. Each record gives: clone size, V gene, J gene, D gene, CDR3 DNA, CDR3 protein. D genes are given only for firm matches. Not every row has a clone size; where given, it reads once, few, many or a size class.

clone_size: NA; v_call: TRBV12-5; j_call: TRBJ1-2; d_call: TRBD1; cdr3_nt: TGTGCTAGTGGTCCAGGGACAGATCCCCACACCTTC; cdr3_aa: CASGPGTDPHTF
clone_size: NA; v_call: TRBV5-1; j_call: TRBJ2-5; d_call: TRBD1; cdr3_nt: TGCGCCAGCAGCTTCTGGACAGGGACGACGGCCCAGTACTTC; cdr3_aa: CASSFWTGTTAQYF
clone_size: NA; v_call: TRBV7-3; j_call: TRBJ1-1; d_call: TRBD1; cdr3_nt: TGTGCCAGCAGCTTATCGGGACAGGGTGACGCTTTCTTT; cdr3_aa: CASSLSGQGDAFF
clone_size: NA; v_call: TRBV2; j_call: TRBJ1-2; d_call: NA; cdr3_nt: TGTGCCAGCAGTGCGGAACAGGGACGCTATGGCTACACCTTC; cdr3_aa: CASSAEQGRYGYTF
clone_size: NA; v_call: TRBV2; j_call: TRBJ1-5; d_call: NA; cdr3_nt: TGTGCCAGCAGGCAGGGGTGGGATCAGCCCCAGCATTTT; cdr3_aa: CASRQGWDQPQHF
clone_size: NA; v_call: TRBV6-5; j_call: TRBJ2-5; d_call: TRBD1; cdr3_nt: TGTGCCAGCGAACAGGGGGCGAGGCAGACCCAGTACTTC; cdr3_aa: CASEQGARQTQYF
clone_size: medium-sized; v_call: TRBV6-5; j_call: TRBJ1-5; d_call: NA; cdr3_nt: TGTGCCAGCAGACCAGGACAGTCTAATCAGCCCCAGCATTTT; cdr3_aa: CASRPGQSNQPQHF
clone_size: NA; v_call: TRBV7-3; j_call: TRBJ2-1; d_call: TRBD2; cdr3_nt: TGTGCCAGCAGCCCCGGGACTAGCGGGGGGAACAATGAGCAGTTCTTC; cdr3_aa: CASSPGTSGGNNEQFF
clone_size: few; v_call: TRBV5-1; j_call: TRBJ1-3; d_call: NA; cdr3_nt: TGCGCCAGCAGCTTGGGCGGGATTTCTGGAAACACCATATATTTT; cdr3_aa: CASSLGGISGNTIYF
clone_size: NA; v_call: TRBV5-6; j_call: TRBJ2-5; d_call: NA; cdr3_nt: TGTGCCAGCACCCCTGACAGGAAAGAGACCCAGTACTTC; cdr3_aa: CASTPDRKETQYF
clone_size: NA; v_call: TRBV2; j_call: TRBJ2-1; d_call: NA; cdr3_nt: TGTGCCAGCAGTGCATACAATGAGCAGTTCTTC; cdr3_aa: CASSAYNEQFF
clone_size: NA; v_call: TRBV14; j_call: TRBJ1-2; d_call: NA; cdr3_nt: TGTGCCAGCAGCCCCGATCTAAACTATGGCTACACCTTC; cdr3_aa: CASSPDLNYGYTF
clone_size: NA; v_call: TRBV5-1; j_call: TRBJ1-1; d_call: TRBD1; cdr3_nt: TGCGCCAGCAGCTTTGACCTGGGACAGGGCCGAGAAGCTTTCTTT; cdr3_aa: CASSFDLGQGREAFF
clone_size: NA; v_call: TRBV7-9; j_call: TRBJ1-2; d_call: NA; cdr3_nt: TGTGCCAGCAGCCAGACGGGACTTAACGTAAACTATGGCTACACCTTC; cdr3_aa: CASSQTGLNVNYGYTF
clone_size: NA; v_call: TRBV19; j_call: TRBJ1-2; d_call: NA; cdr3_nt: TGTGCCAGTAGTATGTCTTTCCCAGGGGATAATGGCTACACCTTC; cdr3_aa: CASSMSFPGDNGYTF
clone_size: NA; v_call: TRBV19; j_call: TRBJ1-1; d_call: NA; cdr3_nt: TGTGCCAGTAGTATTGGTCAGGGCGCGGCGCTGGGCGCTGAAGCTTTCTTT; cdr3_aa: CASSIGQGAALGAEAFF
clone_size: NA; v_call: TRBV5-1; j_call: TRBJ2-1; d_call: NA; cdr3_nt: TGCGCCAGCAGCTTGTCTCGGGGAAATGAGCAGTTCTTC; cdr3_aa: CASSLSRGNEQFF
clone_size: NA; v_call: TRBV19; j_call: TRBJ2-3; d_call: NA; cdr3_nt: TGTGCCAGTAGTACCTACACAGATACGCAGTATTTT; cdr3_aa: CASSTYTDTQYF
clone_size: NA; v_call: TRBV4-1; j_call: TRBJ1-1; d_call: NA; cdr3_nt: TGCGCCAGCAGCCAAGAAGCGTTAACTGAAGCTTTCTTT; cdr3_aa: CASSQEALTEAFF
clone_size: NA; v_call: TRBV18; j_call: TRBJ1-3; d_call: NA; cdr3_nt: TGTGCCAGCTCACCCGACAGTTATCCTGGAAACACCATATATTTT; cdr3_aa: CASSPDSYPGNTIYF
clone_size: NA; v_call: TRBV19; j_call: TRBJ2-2; d_call: TRBD2; cdr3_nt: TGTGCCAGTAGTCCCAATAGCGGGAGTGAGACCGGGGAGCTGTTTTTT; cdr3_aa: CASSPNSGSETGELFF
clone_size: NA; v_call: TRBV11-3; j_call: TRBJ2-3; d_call: TRBD1; cdr3_nt: TGTGCCAGCAGCGCCGGACAGGGGAGCACAGATACGCAGTATTTT; cdr3_aa: CASSAGQGSTDTQYF
clone_size: once; v_call: TRBV13; j_call: TRBJ2-1; d_call: TRBD2; cdr3_nt: TGTGCCAGCAGCTTATTTTCGGGACTAGCATCGAATGAGCAGTTCTTC; cdr3_aa: CASSLFSGLASNEQFF
clone_size: NA; v_call: TRBV11-2; j_call: TRBJ1-2; d_call: TRBD1; cdr3_nt: TGTGCCAGCAGCTTCGGTACAGGGGGCGATGGCTACACCTTC; cdr3_aa: CASSFGTGGDGYTF
clone_size: NA; v_call: TRBV28; j_call: TRBJ1-2; d_call: TRBD1; cdr3_nt: TGTGCCAGCACCCTCGCTGGGGGACAGGGAAGCAAAGGAGGGGGCTATGGCTACACCTTC; cdr3_aa: CASTLAGGQGSKGGGYGYTF
clone_size: NA; v_call: TRBV5-4; j_call: TRBJ1-2; d_call: NA; cdr3_nt: TGTGCCAGCAGCTTGGTTGGGGCCCTGCACCTTGACTATGGCTACACCTTC; cdr3_aa: CASSLVGALHLDYGYTF
clone_size: once; v_call: TRBV7-2; j_call: TRBJ2-3; d_call: TRBD2; cdr3_nt: TGTGCCAGCAGCTTATGGTCGAGCGGGGCAGATACGCAGTATTTT; cdr3_aa: CASSLWSSGADTQYF
clone_size: NA; v_call: TRBV7-6; j_call: TRBJ1-4; d_call: NA; cdr3_nt: TGTGCCAGCAGCTCAGGGGAGGGAAGCGCTAATGAAAAACTGTTTTTT; cdr3_aa: CASSSGEGSANEKLFF
clone_size: NA; v_call: TRBV5-1; j_call: TRBJ2-2; d_call: NA; cdr3_nt: TGCGCCAGCAGCTTTCAACAGGGCTCCGGGGAGCTGTTTTTT; cdr3_aa: CASSFQQGSGELFF